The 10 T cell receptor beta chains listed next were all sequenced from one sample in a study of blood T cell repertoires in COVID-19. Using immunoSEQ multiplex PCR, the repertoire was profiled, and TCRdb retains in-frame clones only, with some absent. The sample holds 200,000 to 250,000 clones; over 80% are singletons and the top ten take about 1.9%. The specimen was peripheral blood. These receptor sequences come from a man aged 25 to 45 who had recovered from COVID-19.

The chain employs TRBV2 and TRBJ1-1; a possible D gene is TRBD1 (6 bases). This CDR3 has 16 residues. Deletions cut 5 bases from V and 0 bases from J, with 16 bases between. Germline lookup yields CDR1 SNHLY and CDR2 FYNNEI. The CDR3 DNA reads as TGTGCCAGCAGTTTGAACAGGGACACCGTGAACACTGAAGCTTTCTTT. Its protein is CASSLNRDTVNTEAFF.

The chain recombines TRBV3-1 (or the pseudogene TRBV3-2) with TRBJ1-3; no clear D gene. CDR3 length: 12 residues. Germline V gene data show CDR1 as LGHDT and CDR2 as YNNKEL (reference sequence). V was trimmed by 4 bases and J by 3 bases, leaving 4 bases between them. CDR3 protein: CASSPGGNTIYF. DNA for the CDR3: TGTGCCAGCAGCCCAGGTGGAAACACCATATATTTT.

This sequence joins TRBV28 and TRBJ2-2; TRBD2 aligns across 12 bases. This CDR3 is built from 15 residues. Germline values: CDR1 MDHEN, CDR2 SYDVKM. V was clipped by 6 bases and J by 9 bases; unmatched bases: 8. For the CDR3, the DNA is TGTGCCAGCAGGACTAGCGGGGGTCTGGACCGGGAGCTGTTTTTT. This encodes CASRTSGGLDRELFF.

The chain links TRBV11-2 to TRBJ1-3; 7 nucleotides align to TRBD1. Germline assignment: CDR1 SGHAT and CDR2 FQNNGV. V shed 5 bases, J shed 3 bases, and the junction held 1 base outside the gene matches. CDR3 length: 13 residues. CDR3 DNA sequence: TGTGCCAGCAGCGACAGGGATGGAAACACCATATATTTT. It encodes CASSDRDGNTIYF. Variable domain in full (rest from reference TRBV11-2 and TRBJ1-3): EAGVAQSPRYKIIEKRQSVAFWCNPISGHATLYWYQQILGQGPKLLIQFQNNGVVDDSQLPKDRFSAERLKGVDSTLKIQPAKLEDSAVYLCASSDRDGNTIYFGEGSWLTVV.

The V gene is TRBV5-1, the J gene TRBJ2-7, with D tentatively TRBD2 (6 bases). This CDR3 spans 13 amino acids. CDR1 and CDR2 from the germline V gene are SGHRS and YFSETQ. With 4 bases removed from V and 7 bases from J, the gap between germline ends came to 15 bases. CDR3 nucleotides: TGCGCCAGCAGCCCGGGGGTCCGGGGGGAGCAGTACTTC. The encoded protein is CASSPGVRGEQYF. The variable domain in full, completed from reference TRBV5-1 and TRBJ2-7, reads KAGVTQTPRYLIKTRGQQVTLSCSPISGHRSVSWYQQTPGQGLQFLFEYFSETQRNKGNFPGRFSGRQFSNSRSEMNVSTLELGDSALYLCASSPGVRGEQYFGPGTRLTVT.

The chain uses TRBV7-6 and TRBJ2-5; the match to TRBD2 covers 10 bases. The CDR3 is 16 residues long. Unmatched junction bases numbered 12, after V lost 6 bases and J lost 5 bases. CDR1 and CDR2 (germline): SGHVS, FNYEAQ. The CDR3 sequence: CASRLSQRGGPETQYF. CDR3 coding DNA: TGTGCCAGCAGGCTATCCCAGCGGGGGGGCCCGGAGACCCAGTACTTC.

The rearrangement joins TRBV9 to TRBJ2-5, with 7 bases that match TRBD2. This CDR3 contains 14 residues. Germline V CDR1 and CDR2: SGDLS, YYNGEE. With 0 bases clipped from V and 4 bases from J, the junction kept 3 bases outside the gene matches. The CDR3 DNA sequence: TGTGCCAGCAGCGTAGGGGGAGGGGTAGAGACCCAGTACTTC. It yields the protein CASSVGGGVETQYF.

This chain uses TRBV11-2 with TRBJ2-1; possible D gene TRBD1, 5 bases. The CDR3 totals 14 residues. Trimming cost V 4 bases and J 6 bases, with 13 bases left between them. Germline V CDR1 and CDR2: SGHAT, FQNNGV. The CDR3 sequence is CASSSTHRFNEQFF. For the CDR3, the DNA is TGTGCCAGCAGCTCCACTCACAGGTTCAATGAGCAGTTCTTC.

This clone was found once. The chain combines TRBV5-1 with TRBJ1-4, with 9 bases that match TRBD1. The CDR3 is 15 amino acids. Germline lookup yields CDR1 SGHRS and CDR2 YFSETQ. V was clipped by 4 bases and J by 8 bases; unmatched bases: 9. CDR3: CASSRSGTGREKLFF. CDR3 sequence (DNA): TGCGCCAGCAGCAGATCCGGGACAGGGCGGGAAAAACTGTTTTTT. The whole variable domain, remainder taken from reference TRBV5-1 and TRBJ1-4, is KAGVTQTPRYLIKTRGQQVTLSCSPISGHRSVSWYQQTPGQGLQFLFEYFSETQRNKGNFPGRFSGRQFSNSRSEMNVSTLELGDSALYLCASSRSGTGREKLFFGSGTQLSVL.

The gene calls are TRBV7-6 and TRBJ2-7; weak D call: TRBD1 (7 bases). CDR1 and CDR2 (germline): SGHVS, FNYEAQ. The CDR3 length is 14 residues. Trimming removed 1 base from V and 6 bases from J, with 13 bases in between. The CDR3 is CASSLEAGGGEQYF. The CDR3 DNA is TGTGCCAGCAGCTTAGAGGCAGGGGGAGGCGAGCAGTACTTC.